In its sample, the clone carrying this T cell receptor (beta chain) was seen once. Antigen unknown. This record comes from a study of identical twins. General study points: Out-of-frame alpha sequences shared by twins showed excess low generation probability. Donors were not followed over many years; analysis was cross-sectional.

J gave up 5 bases and V 1 base, and 6 bases lay outside the gene matches. The CDR3 has 15 amino acids. From germline, CDR1 is SGHVS and CDR2 FNYEAQ. The cDNA had a unique molecular identifier and a template-switch universal primer site. MiXCR was run by TCRdb on the 5' RACE reads, yielding one entry per CDR3 protein. The table has 210,000 or so distinct CDR3 sequences, about 7.5% seen once. This same sample was also taken into another study, of yellow fever vaccine responses in identical twins.

This TCR was sampled from a young woman in good health. Sequencing was performed on memory (CD45RO+) T cells sorted from blood. The chain employs TRBV7-6 and TRBJ2-5, with 8 positions matching TRBD2. CDR3 sequence: CASSLVAGGVETQYF. The CDR3 nucleotides are TGTGCCAGCAGCTTAGTGGCGGGAGGTGTGGAGACCCAGTACTTC.